These 26 T cell receptor beta chains were sequenced from one sample in a study of shared clonotypes between healthy human individuals. Method: immunoSEQ multiplex PCR; TCRdb's copy keeps in-frame clones and lacks some. The table has approximately 500,000 clones, roughly 78% seen once. Sequencing was carried out using PBMCs. The receptor set was obtained from a woman aged 40-49 years in good health. Some clones in this sample may be carry-over from other donors' samples.

V and J are TRBV10-2 and TRBJ2-7; 8 bases fit TRBD2. The V segment lost 9 bases and the J segment 5 bases; nucleotides outside the gene matches: 9. CDR1 is WSHSY, CDR2 SAAADI, per germline. CDR3 length: 13 residues. In nucleotides, the CDR3 is TGCGCCAGTACCGGGACTAGAGGGAACGAGCAGTACTTC. Encoded protein: CASTGTRGNEQYF.

The V gene is TRBV7-9, the J gene TRBJ1-2; 7 nucleotides match TRBD1. This CDR3 has 16 amino acids. Per the germline V gene, CDR1 is SEHNR and CDR2 is FQNEAQ (reference sequence). CDR3 residues: CATAGQPGRANYGYTF. The DNA of the CDR3 is TGTGCTACGGCGGGACAGCCAGGGAGAGCTAACTATGGCTACACCTTC.

Only a few counts were recorded for this clone. Other nucleotide sequences from this sample produce the same CDR3. The V and J genes are TRBV11-3 and TRBJ2-1, with unresolved D. Germline V gene lookup returns CDR1 SGHNT and CDR2 YENEEA. The CDR3 spans 13 residues. Trimming stripped 2 bases from V and 5 bases from J, with 7 bases between. This chain's CDR3 is CASSLNRNNEQFF. Written as DNA, the CDR3 is TGTGCCAGCAGCTTAAACCGGAACAATGAGCAGTTCTTC. The full variable domain, with the rest looked up from reference TRBV11-3 and TRBJ2-1, is EAGVVQSPRYKIIEKKQPVAFWCNPISGHNTLYWYLQNLGQGPELLIRYENEEAVDDSQLPKDRFSAERLKGVDSTLKIQPAELGDSAVYLCASSLNRNNEQFFGPGTRLTVL.

This clone showed up just once. The gene calls are TRBV4-3 and TRBJ2-3, with 8 bases that match TRBD2. V was pared by 5 bases and J by 5 bases, with 6 bases of the junction left unmatched. The CDR3 loop spans 14 amino acids. CDR1 is LGHNA, CDR2 YSLEER, per germline. The CDR3 is CASSTGGEGDTQYF. The CDR3 region has the DNA TGCGCCAGCAGCACGGGGGGGGAGGGAGATACGCAGTATTTT.

The J gene is TRBJ2-2, the V gene TRBV2; 8 bases are a match to TRBD2. There are 14 residues in the CDR3. Germline values: CDR1 SNHLY, CDR2 FYNNEI. Losses at the gene ends were 7 bases for V and 3 bases for J; bases not matched to a gene: 4. The chain's CDR3 is CASTREGDTGELFF. As DNA, the CDR3 is TGTGCCAGCACTCGGGAGGGCGACACCGGGGAGCTGTTTTTT.

The chain couples TRBV7-2 to TRBJ2-7; 12 nucleotides align to TRBD2. The germline CDR1 and CDR2 sequences are SGHTA and FQGNSA. The length of the CDR3 is 17 residues. V dropped 3 bases and J dropped 4; count of bases not matched to a gene: 10. The CDR3 DNA reads TGTGCCAGCAGCTTTGGACTAGCGGGATACCCCACTTACGAGCAGTACTTC. It is translated as CASSFGLAGYPTYEQYF.

This rearrangement joins TRBV6-6 to TRBJ2-1; tentatively, D is TRBD1 or TRBD2 (6 bases each). The CDR3 is made up of 16 amino acids. The ends were cut back, 0 bases at V and 7 bases at J, with 16 bases in the middle. The germline V gene has CDR1 MNHNY and CDR2 SVGAGI (reference sequence). CDR3 loop: CASSYSRSGAGNEQFF. The CDR3 DNA reads TGTGCCAGCAGTTACTCGAGGTCGGGGGCCGGGAATGAGCAGTTCTTC.

This clone appeared a few times. This chain connects TRBV7-8 to TRBJ2-1; D not resolved. The V end lost 5 bases, the J end lost 0 bases, and 14 bases lay between the germline ends. Germline assignment: CDR1 SGHVS and CDR2 FQNEAQ. This CDR3 region has 16 residues. The CDR3 coding sequence is TGTGCCAGCAGCCCCAGATCCCCGAGCTCCTACAATGAGCAGTTCTTC. Translating it yields CASSPRSPSSYNEQFF.

The chain employs TRBV27 and TRBJ2-7; possible D gene TRBD1, 6 bases. This CDR3 spans 15 amino acids. CDR1 MNHEY and CDR2 SMNVEV come from the germline V gene (reference sequence). V lost 8 bases, J lost 2 bases, and 19 bases lay in between. CDR3 bases: TGTGCCAGCGGCTCTGGGACACGGAGCCCCTACGAGCAGTACTTC. The encoded protein is CASGSGTRSPYEQYF.

The chain employs TRBV5-1 and TRBJ2-7; D is ambiguous. Trimming took off 2 bases at V and 0 bases at J, with 9 bases between the two ends. CDR1 is SGHRS and CDR2 is YFSETQ in the germline V gene. There are 14 residues in the CDR3. CDR3 sequence (DNA): TGCGCCAGCAGCTTCAGCGATAGCTCCTACGAGCAGTACTTC. Its protein product is CASSFSDSSYEQYF. Drawing the rest from reference TRBV5-1 and TRBJ2-7, the complete variable domain is KAGVTQTPRYLIKTRGQQVTLSCSPISGHRSVSWYQQTPGQGLQFLFEYFSETQRNKGNFPGRFSGRQFSNSRSEMNVSTLELGDSALYLCASSFSDSSYEQYFGPGTRLTVT.

This chain joins TRBV2 and TRBJ2-1; no clear D gene. V was shortened by 5 bases and J by 4 bases, with 6 bases between the two germline ends. CDR3 length: 12 amino acids. The germline gives CDR1 SNHLY, CDR2 FYNNEI. The CDR3 nucleotides are TGTGCCAGCAGTATGCAGTACAATGAGCAGTTCTTC. Encoded protein: CASSMQYNEQFF.

V is TRBV5-1 and J is TRBJ2-3, with unresolved D. The V gene's germline CDR1 is SGHRS and CDR2 YFSETQ. V was pared by 0 bases and J by 1 base, with 12 bases between. The CDR3 spans 16 residues. This chain's CDR3 is CASSLASIGGTDTQYF. CDR3 in DNA: TGCGCCAGCAGCTTGGCCAGCATCGGTGGCACAGATACGCAGTATTTT.

The chain employs TRBV7-3 and TRBJ2-1; 7 bases align to TRBD2. Per the germline V gene, CDR1 is SGHTA and CDR2 is FQGTGA. V lost 2 bases, J lost 7 bases, and 8 bases stayed unmatched. The CDR3 has 15 amino acids. The CDR3 here is CASSLWWREPNEQFF. CDR3 sequence (DNA): TGTGCCAGCAGCTTATGGTGGCGGGAGCCTAATGAGCAGTTCTTC.

This chain links TRBV19 with TRBJ2-1, with 8 nucleotides matching TRBD1. Losses at the gene ends were 5 bases for V and 8 bases for J; bases not matched to a gene: 8. The V gene's germline CDR1 is LNHDA and CDR2 SQIVND (reference sequence). This CDR3 comprises 14 residues. In DNA, the CDR3 is TGTGCCAGTAGTTTACAGGGGGTAGGGGATGAGCAGTTCTTC. It codes for CASSLQGVGDEQFF. The full variable domain, rest sourced from reference TRBV19 and TRBJ2-1, is DGGITQSPKYLFRKEGQNVTLSCEQNLNHDAMYWYRQDPGQGLRLIYYSQIVNDFQKGDIAEGYSVSREKKESFPLTVTSAQKNPTAFYLCASSLQGVGDEQFFGPGTRLTVL.

This clone has more than one count but fewer than ten. The identical CDR3 is also encoded by other nucleotide sequences in the sample. CDR3: CAWSVGGGYTF. The DNA for the CDR3 is TGTGCCTGGAGTGTCGGGGGAGGCTACACCTTC. The rearrangement joins TRBV30 to TRBJ1-2; tentative D call: TRBD1 (5 bases). There are 11 residues in the CDR3. Looked up from germline, CDR1 is GTSNPN and CDR2 is SVGIG (reference sequence). V dropped 0 bases and J dropped 8 bases, with 7 bases sitting between them. The full variable domain, in which reference TRBV30 and TRBJ1-2 provide the parts outside the CDR3, is SQTIHQWPATLVQPVGSPLSLECTVEGTSNPNLYWYRQAAGRGLQLLFYSVGIGQISSEVPQNLSASRPQDRQFILSSKKLLLSDSGFYLCAWSVGGGYTFGSGTRLTVV.

V is TRBV27 and J is TRBJ2-7; perhaps TRBD1 as D (6 bases). Between the trimmed V and J ends, which lost 5 bases and 3 bases, there was a span of 17 bases. The CDR3 length is 15 residues. Germline loops: CDR1 MNHEY, CDR2 SMNVEV (reference sequence). In nucleotides, the CDR3 is TGTGCCAGCAGTATCCAGGACAGCCGACACTACGAGCAGTACTTC. Encoded protein: CASSIQDSRHYEQYF.

This clone was seen a few times. This sequence joins TRBV7-6 and TRBJ2-3; D possibly matches TRBD1 or TRBD2 (5 bases each). V was trimmed by 5 bases and J by 3 bases, leaving 6 bases between them. Germline V lookup: CDR1 SGHVS, CDR2 FNYEAQ. This CDR3 has 12 residues. The CDR3 loop reads CASSEGTDTQYF. CDR3 DNA: TGTGCCAGCAGCGAGGGGACAGATACGCAGTATTTT.

The chain recombines TRBV29-1 with TRBJ2-7; possibly TRBD1 for D (6 bases). CDR3 length: 12 residues. Deletions cut 6 bases from V and 2 bases from J, with 11 bases between. CDR1 is SQVTM, CDR2 ANQGSEA, per germline. CDR3 nucleotides: TGCAGCGTCCGGGACAACACCTACGAGCAGTACTTC. Amino acids: CSVRDNTYEQYF.

This clone was seen only a few times. The genes are TRBV28 and TRBJ1-2; 7 bases align to TRBD1. V trimming: 6 bases; J trimming: 5 bases; junction bases outside the gene matches: 3. The CDR3 has 12 amino acids. From germline, CDR1 is MDHEN and CDR2 SYDVKM. DNA for the CDR3: TGTGCCAGCAGGCAGGGGGGGTATGGCTACACCTTC. It is translated as CASRQGGYGYTF.

The chain combines TRBV27 with TRBJ2-7; perhaps TRBD2 as D (6 bases). Germline V gene sequence: CDR1 MNHEY, CDR2 SMNVEV (reference sequence). This CDR3 has 14 amino acids. V dropped 3 bases and J dropped 3 bases, with 12 bases sitting between them. The CDR3 loop reads CASSFLGLGYEQYF. Written as DNA, the CDR3 is TGTGCCAGCAGTTTCTTGGGACTCGGCTACGAGCAGTACTTC.

This clone was observed at least ten times. The same CDR3 also results from other DNA sequences found in this sample. V is TRBV18 and J is TRBJ2-1, with 12 bases identical to TRBD2. The V and J ends lost 4 bases and 6 bases, in that order; junction bases with no gene match: 1. The CDR3 contains 14 residues. Germline CDR1 is KGHSH and CDR2 is LQKENI. The CDR3 loop reads CASSLGLAGNEQFF. The DNA of the CDR3 is TGTGCCAGCTCACTGGGACTAGCGGGCAATGAGCAGTTCTTC.

The gene calls are TRBV11-2 and TRBJ1-6; possibly TRBD1 for D (5 bases). CDR3 length: 18 residues. Germline-derived CDR1 and CDR2 are SGHAT and FQNNGV. V was clipped by 5 bases and J by 0 bases, with 17 bases between them. The CDR3 coding sequence is TGTGCCAGCAGCGTTAGTAGGGGAGATAGCTCCTATAATTCACCCCTCCACTTT. Translating it yields CASSVSRGDSSYNSPLHF.

The genes are TRBV2 and TRBJ2-5; either TRBD1 or TRBD2 may fit D (6 bases each). The V end was cut by 7 bases, the J end by 5 bases, with 14 bases between. The germline gives CDR1 SNHLY, CDR2 FYNNEI. The CDR3 totals 13 residues. CDR3 sequence reads: CASTGARRETQYF. The DNA of the CDR3 is TGTGCCAGCACGGGGGCTAGGAGGGAGACCCAGTACTTC.

V gene TRBV10-3 combines with J gene TRBJ2-1; 7 bases fit TRBD2. The V segment lost 6 bases and the J segment 5 bases; nucleotides outside the gene matches: 4. Germline loops: CDR1 ENHRY, CDR2 SYGVKD. The CDR3 covers 13 residues. This chain's CDR3 is CAISLAADNEQFF. In nucleotides, the CDR3 is TGTGCCATCAGCCTAGCGGCAGACAATGAGCAGTTCTTC.

This chain uses TRBV4-1 with TRBJ2-7; weak D call: TRBD2 (5 bases). The CDR3 is 14 amino acids. V lost 0 bases and J lost 6, with 12 bases in between. Germline V gene lookup returns CDR1 MGHRA and CDR2 YSYEKL. The CDR3 loop is CASSQELFAGEQYF. The CDR3 DNA reads as TGCGCCAGCAGCCAAGAACTTTTCGCGGGCGAGCAGTACTTC.

The J gene is TRBJ2-1, the V gene TRBV30; TRBD2 might be the D (5 bases). Germline assignment: CDR1 GTSNPN and CDR2 SVGIG (reference sequence). This CDR3 is 13 amino acids long. Trimming took off 7 bases at V and 0 bases at J, with 10 bases between the two ends. The DNA of the CDR3 is TGTGCCTCGGACTGGAGCTCCTACAATGAGCAGTTCTTC. Protein sequence: CASDWSSYNEQFF.